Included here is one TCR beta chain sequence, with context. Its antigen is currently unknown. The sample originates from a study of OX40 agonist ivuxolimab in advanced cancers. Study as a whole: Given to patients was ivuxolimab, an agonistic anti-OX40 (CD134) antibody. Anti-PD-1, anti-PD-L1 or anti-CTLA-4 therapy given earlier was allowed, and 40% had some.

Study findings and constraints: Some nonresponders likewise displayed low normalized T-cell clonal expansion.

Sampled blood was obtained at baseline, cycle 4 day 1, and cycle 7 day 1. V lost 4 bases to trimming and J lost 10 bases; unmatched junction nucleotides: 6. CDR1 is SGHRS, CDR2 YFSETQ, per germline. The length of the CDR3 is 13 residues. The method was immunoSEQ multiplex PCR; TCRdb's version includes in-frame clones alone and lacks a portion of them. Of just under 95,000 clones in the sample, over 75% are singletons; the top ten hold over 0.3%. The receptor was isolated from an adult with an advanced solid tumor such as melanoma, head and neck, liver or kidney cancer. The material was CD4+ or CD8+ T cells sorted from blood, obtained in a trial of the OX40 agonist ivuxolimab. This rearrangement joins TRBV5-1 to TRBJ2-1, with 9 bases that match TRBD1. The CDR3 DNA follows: TGCGCCAGCAGCCCCACAGGGGGCTGGGAGCAGTTCTTC. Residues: CASSPTGGWEQFF.